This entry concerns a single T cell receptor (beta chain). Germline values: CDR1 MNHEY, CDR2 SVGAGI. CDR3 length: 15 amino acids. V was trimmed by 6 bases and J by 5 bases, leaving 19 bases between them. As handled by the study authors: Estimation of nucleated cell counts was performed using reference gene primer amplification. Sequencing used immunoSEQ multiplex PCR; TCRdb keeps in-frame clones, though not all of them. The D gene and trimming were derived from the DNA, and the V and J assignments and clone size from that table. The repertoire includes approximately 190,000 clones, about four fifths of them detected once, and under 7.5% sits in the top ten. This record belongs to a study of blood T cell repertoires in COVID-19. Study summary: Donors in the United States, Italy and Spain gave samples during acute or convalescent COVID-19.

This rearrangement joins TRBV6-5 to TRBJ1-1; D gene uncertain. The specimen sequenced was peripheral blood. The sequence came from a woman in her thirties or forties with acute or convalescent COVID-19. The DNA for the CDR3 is TGTGCCAGCAGCCCCAGAGGCTTCGAGAGGACTGAAGCTTTCTTT. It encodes CASSPRGFERTEAFF.